The 2 T cell receptor beta chains below all came from one sample that was sequenced in a study of blood T cell repertoires in COVID-19 (TCRdb year 2020). Libraries were prepared through the immunoSEQ multiplex PCR assay. The table comes from immuneACCESS by way of TCRdb, which keeps in-frame sequences with V and J called. Part of the clones is missing from these tables; in studies checked, under half for an unresolved V gene and the rest for unknown reasons. Present in this sample are around 260,000 clones, 86% of which were seen just once. The biggest ten clones account for around 10% of the sample. The material sequenced was peripheral blood. The receptor source for this set is a man aged 35 to 55 who had recovered from COVID-19.

The chain employs TRBV3-1 (or the pseudogene TRBV3-2) and TRBJ2-1; 9 nucleotides match TRBD1. V lost 2 bases to trimming and J lost 3 bases; unmatched junction nucleotides: 8. In germline, CDR1 is LGHDT, CDR2 YNNKEL (reference sequence). This CDR3 has 17 amino acids. The CDR3 nucleotides read TGTGCCAGCAGCCAACATCCCACGGGACAGGGCTACAATGAGCAGTTCTTC. It yields the protein CASSQHPTGQGYNEQFF.

This clone was picked up a small number of times. The V call is TRBV7-9, the J call TRBJ2-5; a possible D gene is TRBD1 (6 bases). The CDR3 runs to 15 residues. V lost 1 base and J lost 6, with 15 bases in between. Germline V gene data show CDR1 as SEHNR and CDR2 as FQNEAQ (reference sequence). CDR3 protein: CASSLEKGVQKTQYF. CDR3 nucleotide sequence: TGTGCCAGCAGCTTAGAGAAGGGGGTCCAGAAGACCCAGTACTTC.